This entry is about one T cell receptor (beta chain). Antigen: not known. This entry belongs to a study of cytomegalovirus exposure and HLA in healthy donors. The CDR3 is 15 residues long. The germline CDR1 and CDR2 sequences are SGHTA and FQGTGA. Trimming removed 4 bases from V and 3 bases from J, with 15 bases in between. General study results and limits: Reports indicate that TCR beta sequences accurately predicted the HLA-A and HLA-B alleles of most subjects.

The PCR used 60 Vbeta and 13 Jbeta primers. The protocol was immunoSEQ multiplex PCR, while the TCRdb copy is restricted to in-frame clones and leaves out a portion. The sample shows 110,000 or so clones, roughly 80% of them seen only once. The receptor was isolated from a woman aged 25 to 39 in good health and CMV-seropositive. Sequenced: PBMCs. The V gene is TRBV7-3, the J gene TRBJ1-1, with TRBD1 as a possible D gene (6 bases). The chain's CDR3 is CASSSYSGHHTEAFF. Written as DNA, the CDR3 is TGTGCCAGCAGCTCCTACTCGGGACACCACACTGAAGCTTTCTTT.